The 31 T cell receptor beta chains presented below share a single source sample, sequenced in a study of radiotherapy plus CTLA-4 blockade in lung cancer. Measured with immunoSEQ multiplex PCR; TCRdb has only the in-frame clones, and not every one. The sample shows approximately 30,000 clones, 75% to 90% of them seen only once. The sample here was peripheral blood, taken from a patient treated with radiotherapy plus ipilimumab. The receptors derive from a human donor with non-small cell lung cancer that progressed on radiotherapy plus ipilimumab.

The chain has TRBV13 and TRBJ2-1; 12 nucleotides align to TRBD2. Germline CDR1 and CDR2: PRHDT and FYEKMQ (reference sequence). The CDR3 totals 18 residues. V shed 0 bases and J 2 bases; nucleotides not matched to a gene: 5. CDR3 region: CASSLGLAGGRAYNEQFF. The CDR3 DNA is TGTGCCAGCAGCTTAGGGCTAGCGGGGGGGCGCGCCTACAATGAGCAGTTCTTC.

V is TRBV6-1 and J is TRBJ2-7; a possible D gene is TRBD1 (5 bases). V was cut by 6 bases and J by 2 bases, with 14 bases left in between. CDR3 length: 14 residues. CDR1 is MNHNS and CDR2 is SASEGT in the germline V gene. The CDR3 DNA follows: TGTGCCAGCAGGAAGGGGAACGGACCCTACGAGCAGTACTTC. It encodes CASRKGNGPYEQYF.

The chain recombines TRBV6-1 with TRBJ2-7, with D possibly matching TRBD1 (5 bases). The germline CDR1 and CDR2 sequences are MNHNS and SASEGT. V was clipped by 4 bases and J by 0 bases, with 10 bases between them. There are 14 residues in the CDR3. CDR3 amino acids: CASSVYRSSYEQYF. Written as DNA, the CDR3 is TGTGCCAGCAGTGTTTACAGGAGCTCCTACGAGCAGTACTTC.

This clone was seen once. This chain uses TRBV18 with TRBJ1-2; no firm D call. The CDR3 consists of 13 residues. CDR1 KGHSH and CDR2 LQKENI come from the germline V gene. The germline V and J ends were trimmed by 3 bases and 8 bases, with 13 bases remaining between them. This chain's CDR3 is CASSPRQWEGYTF. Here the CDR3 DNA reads TGTGCCAGCTCACCCAGACAATGGGAGGGCTACACCTTC.

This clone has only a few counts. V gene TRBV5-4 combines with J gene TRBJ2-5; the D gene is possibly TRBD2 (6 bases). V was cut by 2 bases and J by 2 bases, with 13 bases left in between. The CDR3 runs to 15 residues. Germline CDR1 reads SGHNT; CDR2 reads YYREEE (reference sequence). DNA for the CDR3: TGTGCCAGCAGCTTTGGAGGGGAGTTACAAGAGACCCAGTACTTC. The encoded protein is CASSFGGELQETQYF.

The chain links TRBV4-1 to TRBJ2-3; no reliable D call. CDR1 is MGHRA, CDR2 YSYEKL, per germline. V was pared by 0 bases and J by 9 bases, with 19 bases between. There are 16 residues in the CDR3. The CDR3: CASSQEVTGGIGTQYF. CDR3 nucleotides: TGCGCCAGCAGCCAAGAAGTCACTGGCGGCATAGGCACGCAGTATTTT.

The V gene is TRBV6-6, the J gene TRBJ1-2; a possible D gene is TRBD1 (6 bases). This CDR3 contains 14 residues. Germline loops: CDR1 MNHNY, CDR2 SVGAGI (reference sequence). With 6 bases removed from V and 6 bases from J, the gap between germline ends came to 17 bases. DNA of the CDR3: TGTGCCAGCAGGGACAGTCTCCAGGGAAATGGCTACACCTTC. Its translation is CASRDSLQGNGYTF.

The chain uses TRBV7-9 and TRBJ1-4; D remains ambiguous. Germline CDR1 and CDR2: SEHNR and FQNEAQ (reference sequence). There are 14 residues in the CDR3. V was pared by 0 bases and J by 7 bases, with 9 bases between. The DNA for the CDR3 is TGTGCCAGCAGCTTAGCGGCAGGTGTTGAAAAACTGTTTTTT. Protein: CASSLAAGVEKLFF.

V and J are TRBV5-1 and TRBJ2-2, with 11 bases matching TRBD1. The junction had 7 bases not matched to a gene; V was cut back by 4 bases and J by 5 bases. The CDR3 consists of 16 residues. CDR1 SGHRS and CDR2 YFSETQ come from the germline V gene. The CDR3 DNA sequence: TGCGCCAGCAGCATTGGACAGGGGGCATGGACCGGGGAGCTGTTTTTT. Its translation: CASSIGQGAWTGELFF.

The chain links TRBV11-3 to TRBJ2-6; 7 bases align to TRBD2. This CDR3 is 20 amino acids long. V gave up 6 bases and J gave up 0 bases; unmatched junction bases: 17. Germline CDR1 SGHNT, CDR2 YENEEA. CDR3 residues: CASSASPGGEQGSGANVLTF. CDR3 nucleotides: TGTGCCAGCAGTGCATCGCCGGGGGGAGAACAAGGCTCTGGGGCCAACGTCCTGACTTTC.

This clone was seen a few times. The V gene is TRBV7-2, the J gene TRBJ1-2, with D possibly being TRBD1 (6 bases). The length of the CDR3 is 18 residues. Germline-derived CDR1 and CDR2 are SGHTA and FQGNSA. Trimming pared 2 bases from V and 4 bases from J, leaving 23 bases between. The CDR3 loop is CASSLSPRGGPGAYGYTF. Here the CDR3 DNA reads TGTGCCAGCAGCTTATCCCCCCGGGGAGGGCCAGGGGCCTATGGCTACACCTTC.

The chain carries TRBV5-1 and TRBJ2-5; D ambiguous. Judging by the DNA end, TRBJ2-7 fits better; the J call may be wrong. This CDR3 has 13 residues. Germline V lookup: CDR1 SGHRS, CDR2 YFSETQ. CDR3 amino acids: CASSLARRHEQYF. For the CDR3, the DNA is TGCGCCAGCAGCTTGGCTAGGCGCCACGAGCAGTACTTC.

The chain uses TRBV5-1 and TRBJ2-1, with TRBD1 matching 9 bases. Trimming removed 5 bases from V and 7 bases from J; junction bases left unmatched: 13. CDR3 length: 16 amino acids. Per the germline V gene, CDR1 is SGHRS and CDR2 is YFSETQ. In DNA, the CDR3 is TGCGCCAGCAGGGGGGTACAGGGGGCGCGCCGGAATGAGCAGTTCTTC. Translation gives CASRGVQGARRNEQFF.

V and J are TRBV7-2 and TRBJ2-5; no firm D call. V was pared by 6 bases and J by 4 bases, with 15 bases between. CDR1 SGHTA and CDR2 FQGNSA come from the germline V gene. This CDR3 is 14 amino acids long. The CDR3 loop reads CASSRSRSGETQYF. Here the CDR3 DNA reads TGTGCCAGCAGTCGGTCGCGGAGTGGAGAGACCCAGTACTTC.

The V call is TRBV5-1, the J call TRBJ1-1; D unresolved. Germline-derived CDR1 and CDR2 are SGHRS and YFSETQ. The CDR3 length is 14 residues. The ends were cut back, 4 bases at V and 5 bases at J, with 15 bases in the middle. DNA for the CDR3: TGCGCCAGCAGCCCGACGCTGGGGAGTACTGAAGCTTTCTTT. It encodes CASSPTLGSTEAFF.

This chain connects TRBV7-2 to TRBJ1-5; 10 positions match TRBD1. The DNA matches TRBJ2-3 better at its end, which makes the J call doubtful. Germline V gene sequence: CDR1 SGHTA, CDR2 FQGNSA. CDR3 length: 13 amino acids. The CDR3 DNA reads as TGTGCCAGCAGCTCGGGACAGGGGCAGCCCCAGTATTTT. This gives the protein CASSSGQGQPQYF.

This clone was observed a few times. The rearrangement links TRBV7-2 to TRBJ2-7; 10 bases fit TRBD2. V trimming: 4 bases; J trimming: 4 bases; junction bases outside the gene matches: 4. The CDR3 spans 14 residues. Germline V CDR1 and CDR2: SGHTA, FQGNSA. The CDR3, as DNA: TGTGCCAGCAGCTCTTGGACTAGCGGTTACGAGCAGTACTTC. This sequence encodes CASSSWTSGYEQYF.

The CDR3 nucleotides read TGTGCCAGCAGTCCAGGACAGGGCTTCGCCTACACCTTC. The encoded protein is CASSPGQGFAYTF. The V gene is TRBV2, the J gene TRBJ1-2; 8 nucleotides align to TRBD1. There are 13 residues in the CDR3. CDR1 is SNHLY, CDR2 FYNNEI, per germline. Trimming cost V 5 bases and J 10 bases; bases outside gene matches: 9.

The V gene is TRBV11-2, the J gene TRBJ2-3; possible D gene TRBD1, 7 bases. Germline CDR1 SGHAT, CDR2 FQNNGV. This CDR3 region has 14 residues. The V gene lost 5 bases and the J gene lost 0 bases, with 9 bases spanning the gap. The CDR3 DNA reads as TGTGCCAGCAGCGCGGGACAGAGCACAGATACGCAGTATTTT. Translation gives CASSAGQSTDTQYF.

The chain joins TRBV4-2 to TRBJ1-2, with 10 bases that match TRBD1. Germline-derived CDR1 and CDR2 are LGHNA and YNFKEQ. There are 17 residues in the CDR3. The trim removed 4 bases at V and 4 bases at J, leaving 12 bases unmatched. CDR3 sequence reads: CASSPGQGGRSIYGYTF. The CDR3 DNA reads TGTGCCAGCAGCCCTGGACAGGGGGGACGTAGTATCTATGGCTACACCTTC.

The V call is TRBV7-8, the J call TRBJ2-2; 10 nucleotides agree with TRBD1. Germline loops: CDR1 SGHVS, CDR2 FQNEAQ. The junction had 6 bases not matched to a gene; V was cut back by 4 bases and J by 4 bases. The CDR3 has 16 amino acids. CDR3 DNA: TGTGCCAGCAGCTCCCTAGGGACAGGGGCCACCGGGGAGCTGTTTTTT. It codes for CASSSLGTGATGELFF.

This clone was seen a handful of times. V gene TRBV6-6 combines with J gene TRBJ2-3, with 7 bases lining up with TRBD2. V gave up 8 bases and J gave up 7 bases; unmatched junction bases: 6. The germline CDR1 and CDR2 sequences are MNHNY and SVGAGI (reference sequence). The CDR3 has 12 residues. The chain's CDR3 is CASLERGYTQYF. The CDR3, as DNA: TGTGCCAGCCTCGAGCGGGGTTATACGCAGTATTTT.

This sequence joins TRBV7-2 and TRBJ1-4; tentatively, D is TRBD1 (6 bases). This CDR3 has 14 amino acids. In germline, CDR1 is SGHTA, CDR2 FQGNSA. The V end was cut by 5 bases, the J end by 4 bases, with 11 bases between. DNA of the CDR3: TGTGCCAGCAGCCGCGACAGGTATAATGAAAAACTGTTTTTT. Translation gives CASSRDRYNEKLFF.

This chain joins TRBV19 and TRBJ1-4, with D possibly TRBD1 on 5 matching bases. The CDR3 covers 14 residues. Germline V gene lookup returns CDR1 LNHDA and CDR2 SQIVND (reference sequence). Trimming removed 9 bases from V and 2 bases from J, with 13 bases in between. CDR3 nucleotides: TGTGCCAGCAAACCGGGACTCACTAATGAAAAACTGTTTTTT. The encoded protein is CASKPGLTNEKLFF.

The CDR3 sequence is CASSPQGLGAYEQYF. CDR3 DNA: TGTGCCAGCAGCCCCCAGGGACTAGGCGCGTACGAGCAGTACTTC. The rearrangement uses TRBV9 and TRBJ2-7; TRBD2 aligns across 8 bases. V dropped 4 bases and J dropped 4; count of bases not matched to a gene: 10. CDR3 size: 15 residues. Germline V gene lookup returns CDR1 SGDLS and CDR2 YYNGEE.

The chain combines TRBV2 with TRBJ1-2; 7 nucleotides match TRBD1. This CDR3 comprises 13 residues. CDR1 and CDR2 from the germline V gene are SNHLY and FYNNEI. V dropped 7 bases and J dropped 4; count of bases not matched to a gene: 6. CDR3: CASKIEGAYGYTF. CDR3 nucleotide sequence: TGTGCCAGCAAAATCGAGGGGGCCTATGGCTACACCTTC. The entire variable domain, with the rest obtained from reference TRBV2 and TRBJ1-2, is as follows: EPEVTQTPSHQVTQMGQEVILRCVPISNHLYFYWYRQILGQKVEFLVSFYNNEISEKSEIFDDQFSVERPDGSNFTLKIRSTKLEDSAMYFCASKIEGAYGYTFGSGTRLTVV.

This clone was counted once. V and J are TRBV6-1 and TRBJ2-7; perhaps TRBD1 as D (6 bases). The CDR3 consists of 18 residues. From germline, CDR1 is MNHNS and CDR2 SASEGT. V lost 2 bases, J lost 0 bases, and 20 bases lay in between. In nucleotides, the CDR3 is TGTGCCAGCAGTGAAAAAGGGACCAGGGGCCTGGACTCCTACGAGCAGTACTTC. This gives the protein CASSEKGTRGLDSYEQYF.

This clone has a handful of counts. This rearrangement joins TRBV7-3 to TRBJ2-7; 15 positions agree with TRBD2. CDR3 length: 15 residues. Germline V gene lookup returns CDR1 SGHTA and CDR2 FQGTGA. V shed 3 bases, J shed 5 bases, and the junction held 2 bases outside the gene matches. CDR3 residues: CASSLGLAGGHEQYF. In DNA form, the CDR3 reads TGTGCCAGCAGCTTGGGACTAGCGGGGGGCCACGAGCAGTACTTC. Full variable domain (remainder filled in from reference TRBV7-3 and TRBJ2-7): GAGVSQTPSNKVTEKGKYVELRCDPISGHTALYWYRQSLGQGPEFLIYFQGTGAADDSGLPNDRFFAVRPEGSVSTLKIQRTERGDSAVYLCASSLGLAGGHEQYFGPGTRLTVT.

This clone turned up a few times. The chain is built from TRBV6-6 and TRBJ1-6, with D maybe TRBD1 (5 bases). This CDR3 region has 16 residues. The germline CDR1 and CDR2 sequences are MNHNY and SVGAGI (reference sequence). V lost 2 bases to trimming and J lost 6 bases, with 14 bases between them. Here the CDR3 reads CASSYLNQGPNSPLHF. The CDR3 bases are TGTGCCAGCAGTTACCTAAACCAGGGCCCTAATTCACCCCTCCACTTT.

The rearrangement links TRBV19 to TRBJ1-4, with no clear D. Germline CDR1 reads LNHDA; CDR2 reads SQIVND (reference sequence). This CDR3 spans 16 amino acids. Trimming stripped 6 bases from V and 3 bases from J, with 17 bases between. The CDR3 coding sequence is TGTGCCAGTAGCCCCCCCCTCCGCTCAGCTAATGAAAAACTGTTTTTT. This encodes CASSPPLRSANEKLFF. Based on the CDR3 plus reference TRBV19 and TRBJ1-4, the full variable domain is DGGITQSPKYLFRKEGQNVTLSCEQNLNHDAMYWYRQDPGQGLRLIYYSQIVNDFQKGDIAEGYSVSREKKESFPLTVTSAQKNPTAFYLCASSPPLRSANEKLFFGSGTQLSVL.

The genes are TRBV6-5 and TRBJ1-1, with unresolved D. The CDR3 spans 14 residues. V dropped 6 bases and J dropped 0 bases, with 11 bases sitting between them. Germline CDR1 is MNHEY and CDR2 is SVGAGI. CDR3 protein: CASRRRALNTEAFF. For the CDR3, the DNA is TGTGCCAGCAGGAGGAGGGCCCTGAACACTGAAGCTTTCTTT.